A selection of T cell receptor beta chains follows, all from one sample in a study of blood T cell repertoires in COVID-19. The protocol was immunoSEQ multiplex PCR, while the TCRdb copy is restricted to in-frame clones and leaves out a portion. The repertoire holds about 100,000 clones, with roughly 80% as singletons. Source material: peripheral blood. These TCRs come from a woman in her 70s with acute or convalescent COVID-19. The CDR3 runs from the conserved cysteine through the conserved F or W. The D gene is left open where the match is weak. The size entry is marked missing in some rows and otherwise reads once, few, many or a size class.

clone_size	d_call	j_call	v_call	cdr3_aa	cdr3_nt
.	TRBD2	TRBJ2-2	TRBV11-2	CASSILAGANTGELFF	TGTGCCAGCAGCATCCTAGCGGGGGCCAACACCGGGGAGCTGTTTTTT
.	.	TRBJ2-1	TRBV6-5	CASRRTGDNEQFF	TGTGCCAGCAGAAGGACTGGGGACAATGAGCAGTTCTTC
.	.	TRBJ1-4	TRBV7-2	CASSLASLNEKLFF	TGTGCCAGCAGCTTAGCCAGTCTTAATGAAAAACTGTTTTTT
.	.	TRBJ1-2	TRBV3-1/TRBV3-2	CASSQRQAVLYGYTF	TGTGCCAGCAGCCAAAGACAGGCGGTTCTCTATGGCTACACCTTC
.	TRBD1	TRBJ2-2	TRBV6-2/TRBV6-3	CASSRQGGTGELFF	TGTGCCAGCAGTCGACAGGGGGGTACCGGGGAGCTGTTTTTT
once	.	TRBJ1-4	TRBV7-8	CASSSRDRINEKLFF	TGTGCCAGCAGCTCGCGGGACCGGATTAATGAAAAACTGTTTTTT
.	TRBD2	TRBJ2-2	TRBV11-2	CASSLDRGLAGLSGELFF	TGTGCCAGCAGCTTAGATCGCGGACTAGCGGGGTTGTCCGGGGAGCTGTTTTTT
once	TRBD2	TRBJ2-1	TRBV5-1	CASSSTSGLNEQFF	TGCGCCAGCAGCTCAACTAGCGGCCTCAATGAGCAGTTCTTC
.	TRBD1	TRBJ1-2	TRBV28	CASITPGQGYGYTF	TGTGCCAGCATCACTCCGGGACAGGGATATGGCTACACCTTC
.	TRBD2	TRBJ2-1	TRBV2	CAKTGTSGNNEQFF	TGTGCAAAGACCGGGACTAGCGGGAACAATGAGCAGTTCTTC
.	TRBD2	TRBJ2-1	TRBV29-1	CSVVSGRDEQFF	TGCAGCGTTGTATCCGGGAGGGATGAGCAGTTCTTC
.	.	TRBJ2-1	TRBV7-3	CASSLNGGPNEQFF	TGTGCCAGCAGCTTAAACGGGGGTCCCAATGAGCAGTTCTTC
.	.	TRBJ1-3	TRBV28	CASSYIDILSGNTIYF	TGTGCCAGCAGTTACATCGACATTCTCTCTGGAAACACCATATATTTT
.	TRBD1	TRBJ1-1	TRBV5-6	CASSSTDRVTEAFF	TGTGCCAGCAGCTCCACGGACAGGGTCACTGAAGCTTTCTTT
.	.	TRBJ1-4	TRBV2	CASSEGGTNEKLFF	TGTGCCAGCAGTGAGGGGGGGACCAATGAAAAACTGTTTTTT
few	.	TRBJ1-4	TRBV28	CASTSLSTNEKLFF	TGTGCCAGCACCTCTCTGTCAACTAATGAAAAACTGTTTTTT
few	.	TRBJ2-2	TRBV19	CASSIQEGTGELFF	TGTGCCAGTAGTATCCAGGAGGGAACCGGGGAGCTGTTTTTT
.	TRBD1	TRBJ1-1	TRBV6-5	CASFRDSTLNTEAFF	TGTGCCAGCTTCCGGGACAGTACCCTGAACACTGAAGCTTTCTTT
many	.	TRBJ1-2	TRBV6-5	CASSYSMYRSGYTF	TGTGCCAGCAGTTACTCGATGTACAGATCAGGCTACACCTTC
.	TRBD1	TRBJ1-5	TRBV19	CASSSGDSDFYQPQHF	TGTGCCAGTTCTTCCGGGGACAGCGACTTTTATCAGCCCCAGCATTTT
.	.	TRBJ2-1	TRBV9	CASSGPGPSYNEQFF	TGTGCCAGCAGCGGACCGGGTCCTTCCTACAATGAGCAGTTCTTC
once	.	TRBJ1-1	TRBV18	CASSPNSGNLGTEAFF	TGTGCCAGCTCACCTAACTCAGGGAACCTGGGGACTGAAGCTTTCTTT
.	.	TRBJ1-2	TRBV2	CASSAQGLGYTF	TGTGCCAGCAGTGCCCAGGGGCTTGGCTACACCTTC
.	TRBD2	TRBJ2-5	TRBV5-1	CASSPSQGGRETQYF	TGCGCCAGCAGCCCCTCCCAGGGAGGGAGGGAGACCCAGTACTTC
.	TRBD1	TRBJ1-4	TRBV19	CASSIDRAPNEKLFF	TGTGCCAGTAGTATCGACAGGGCGCCAAATGAAAAACTGTTTTTT
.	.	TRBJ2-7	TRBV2	CASGIEAGTYEQYF	TGTGCCAGCGGGATAGAAGCGGGGACATACGAGCAGTACTTC
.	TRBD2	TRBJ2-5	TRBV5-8	CASSPGLAGQETQYF	TGTGCCAGCAGCCCGGGACTAGCGGGGCAAGAGACCCAGTACTTC
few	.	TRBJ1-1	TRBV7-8	CASSLEGGRRGTEAFF	TGTGCCAGCAGCTTAGAAGGGGGTCGGCGAGGTACTGAAGCTTTCTTT
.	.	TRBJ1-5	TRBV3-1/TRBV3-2	CASSQGPTASQPQHF	TGTGCCAGCAGCCAAGGGCCGACAGCCTCTCAGCCCCAGCATTTT
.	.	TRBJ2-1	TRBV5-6	CASSSPPGGRGYNEQFF	TGTGCCAGCAGCTCGCCCCCAGGGGGGCGAGGCTACAATGAGCAGTTCTTC
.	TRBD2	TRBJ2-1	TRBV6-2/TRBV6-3	CASSSLAGAYNEQFF	TGTGCCAGCAGCTCACTAGCGGGGGCCTACAATGAGCAGTTCTTC
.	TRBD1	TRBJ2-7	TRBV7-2	CASSVGTGVNYEQYF	TGTGCCAGCAGCGTGGGAACAGGGGTAAACTACGAGCAGTACTTC
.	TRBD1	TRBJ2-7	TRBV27	CAISPGQDSYEQYF	TGTGCCATTTCCCCGGGACAGGACTCCTACGAGCAGTACTTC
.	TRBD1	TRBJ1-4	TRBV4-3	CASSPRDRGNEKLFF	TGCGCCAGCAGCCCCCGGGACAGGGGTAATGAAAAACTGTTTTTT
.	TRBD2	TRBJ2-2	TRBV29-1	CSAATSGGRTGELFF	TGCAGCGCCGCGACTAGCGGGGGGAGGACCGGGGAGCTGTTTTTT
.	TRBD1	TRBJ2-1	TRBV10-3	CAISVMGGQGSYNEQFF	TGTGCCATCAGTGTTATGGGGGGACAGGGCTCCTACAATGAGCAGTTCTTC
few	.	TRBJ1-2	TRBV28	CASSTLPRGRKGYTF	TGTGCCAGCAGTACCCTCCCGCGAGGGCGTAAAGGCTACACCTTC
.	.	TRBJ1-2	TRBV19	CASGQVANYGYTF	TGTGCCAGTGGCCAGGTGGCGAACTATGGCTACACCTTC
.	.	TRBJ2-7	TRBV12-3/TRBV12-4	CASSPHYEQYF	TGTGCCAGCAGCCCCCACTACGAGCAGTACTTC
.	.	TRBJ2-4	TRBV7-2	CASSLDPGKENIQYF	TGTGCCAGCAGCTTAGACCCAGGGAAGGAAAACATTCAGTACTTC
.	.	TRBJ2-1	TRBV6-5	CAGRGRNNEQFF	TGTGCCGGCCGGGGGAGAAACAATGAGCAGTTCTTC
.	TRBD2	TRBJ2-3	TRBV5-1	CAGRPGTSGRTDTQYF	TGCGCCGGCAGGCCTGGGACTAGCGGACGCACAGATACGCAGTATTTT
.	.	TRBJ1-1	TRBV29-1	CSVSKGREDAFF	TGCAGCGTTAGTAAGGGGCGGGAGGACGCTTTCTTT
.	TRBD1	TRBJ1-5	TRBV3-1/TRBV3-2	CASSAGTGGNHQPQHF	TGTGCCAGCAGCGCCGGGACAGGGGGCAATCATCAGCCCCAGCATTTT
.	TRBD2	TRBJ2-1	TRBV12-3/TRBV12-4	CASSTGLAVEQFF	TGTGCCAGCAGTACCGGACTAGCGGTTGAGCAGTTCTTC
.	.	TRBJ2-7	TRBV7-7	CASSPGRSRIEQYF	TGTGCCAGCAGCCCCGGCCGCTCGAGGATCGAGCAGTACTTC
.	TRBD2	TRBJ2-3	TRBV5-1	CASSLVTSESTDTQYF	TGCGCCAGCAGCTTGGTTACTAGCGAGAGCACAGATACGCAGTATTTT
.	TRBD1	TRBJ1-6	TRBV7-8	CASSSAGTGNSPLHF	TGTGCCAGCAGCTCAGCCGGGACAGGAAATTCACCCCTCCACTTT
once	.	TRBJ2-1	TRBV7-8	CASSSAASYNEQFF	TGTGCCAGCAGCTCAGCGGCCTCCTACAATGAGCAGTTCTTC
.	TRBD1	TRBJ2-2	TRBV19	CASAQGYTGELFF	TGTGCCAGTGCACAGGGGTACACCGGGGAGCTGTTTTTT
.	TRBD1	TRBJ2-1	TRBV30	CAWSVPGQGSRWRFF	TGTGCCTGGAGTGTACCGGGACAGGGATCTCGATGGCGGTTCTTC
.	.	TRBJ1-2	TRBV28	CASRYDSGGRGGYTF	TGTGCCAGCAGATATGATTCCGGGGGGCGGGGGGGCTACACCTTC
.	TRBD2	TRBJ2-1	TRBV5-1	CASSPTFTSGGYNEQFF	TGCGCCAGCAGCCCGACTTTCACTAGCGGGGGTTACAATGAGCAGTTCTTC
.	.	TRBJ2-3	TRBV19	CASSISRDTQYF	TGTGCCAGTAGTATCTCCCGAGATACGCAGTATTTT
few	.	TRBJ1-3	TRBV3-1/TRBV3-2	CASSLPSLSGNTIYF	TGTGCCAGCAGCCTCCCGTCCCTCTCTGGAAACACCATATATTTT
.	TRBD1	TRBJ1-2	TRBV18	CASSPGTGTANYGYTF	TGTGCCAGCTCACCCGGGACAGGGACAGCTAACTATGGCTACACCTTC
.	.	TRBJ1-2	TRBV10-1	CASSVVDFLGYTF	TGCGCCAGCAGTGTAGTCGACTTCCTAGGCTACACCTTC
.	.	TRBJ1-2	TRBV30	CAWIRGTRGYGYTF	TGTGCCTGGATAAGGGGTACCCGAGGCTATGGCTACACCTTC
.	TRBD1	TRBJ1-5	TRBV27	CASSAVPDRGNQPQHF	TGTGCCAGCAGTGCCGTACCAGACAGGGGCAATCAGCCCCAGCATTTT